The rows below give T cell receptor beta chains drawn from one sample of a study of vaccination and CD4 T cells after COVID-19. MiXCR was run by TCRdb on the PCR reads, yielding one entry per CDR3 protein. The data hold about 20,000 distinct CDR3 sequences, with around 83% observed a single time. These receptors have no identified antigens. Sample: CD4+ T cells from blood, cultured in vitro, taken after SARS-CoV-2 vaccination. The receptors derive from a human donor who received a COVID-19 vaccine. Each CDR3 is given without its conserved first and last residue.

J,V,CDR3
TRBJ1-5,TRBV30,AWSPLGGHSNQPQH
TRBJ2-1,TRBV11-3,ASSWPGQRDNEQF
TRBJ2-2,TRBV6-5,ASSYLGLTGELF
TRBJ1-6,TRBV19,ATAPRVVNSPLH
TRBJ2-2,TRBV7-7,ASSLRETGELF
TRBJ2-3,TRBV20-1,SASLAGGRSSSQY
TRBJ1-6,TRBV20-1,SADRGYNSPLH
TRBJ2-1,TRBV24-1,ATSDSRVSGGDSYNEQF
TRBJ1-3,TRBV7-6,ASSLSRQGKGSGNTIY
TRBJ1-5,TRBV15,AISRPGTGRSGNQPQH
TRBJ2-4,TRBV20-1,SANGAGLAKNIQY
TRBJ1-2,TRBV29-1,SVEDRQGIYGYT
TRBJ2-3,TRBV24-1,ATSDLVRGRSDTQY
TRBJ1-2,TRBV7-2,ASSLGWQIYGYT
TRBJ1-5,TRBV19,ASGPGGMENNQPQH
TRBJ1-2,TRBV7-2,ASSLAEDRGNYGYT
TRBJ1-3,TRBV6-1,ASSPTTRGRISFGNTIY
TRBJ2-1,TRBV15,ATSRVRRHPNEQF
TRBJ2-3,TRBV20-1,SARVPSGGSDTQY
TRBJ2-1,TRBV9,ASSELAGTYNEQF
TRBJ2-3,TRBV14,ASSQDFYRGGTDTQY
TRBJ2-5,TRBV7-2,ASSLGGTSEETQY
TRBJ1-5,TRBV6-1,ASTSYSGREGNQPQH
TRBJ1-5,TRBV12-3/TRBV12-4,ASRTSDRLNQPQH
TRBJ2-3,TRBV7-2,ASSLASGGTDTQY
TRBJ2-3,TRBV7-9,ASSLVGGATDTQY
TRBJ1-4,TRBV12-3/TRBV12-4,ASGIGVGKLF
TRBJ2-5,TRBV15,ATSRYQETQY
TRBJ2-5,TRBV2,ASSKTSGQETQY
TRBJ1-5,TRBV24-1,ATSEAGTGGDSNQPQH
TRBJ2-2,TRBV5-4,ASSAGTGTTGELF
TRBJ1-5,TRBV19,ASSVTDMAQH
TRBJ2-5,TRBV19,ASSLGWTSQETQY